This T cell receptor beta chain was captured by sequencing in a study of glioma-infiltrating T cells after dendritic cell vaccination. Germline CDR1 SGHTA, CDR2 FQGTGA. Trimming removed 3 bases from V and 3 bases from J, with 17 bases in between. This CDR3 is built from 17 residues. Primers: 60 V beta forward and 13 J beta reverse. Produced via immunoSEQ multiplex PCR; TCRdb's table is partial and in-frame only. The data contain more than 95,000 clones, 75% to 85% of them singletons. The TCR was taken from a human donor with glioblastoma. The starting material was blood, obtained before dendritic cell vaccination. The J gene is TRBJ2-2, the V gene TRBV7-3, with D possibly matching TRBD1 (7 bases). The CDR3 DNA is TGTGCCAGCAGCTTCTCGAATATCAGGGGGGACACCGGGGAGCTGTTTTTT. It is translated as CASSFSNIRGDTGELFF.